The rows below give T cell receptor beta chains drawn from one sample of a study of blood T cells in healthy people across ages. MiXCR was run by TCRdb on the 5' RACE reads, yielding one entry per CDR3 protein. The table includes 1.5 million or so distinct CDR3 sequences, about 42% detected once. Sequencing was done on a sample of blood. All receptors derive from a young woman in good health. CDR3s include the opening cysteine and the closing phenylalanine or tryptophan. D genes are given only for firm matches. Only some rows state a clone size, as once, few, many or a class for expanded clones.

CDR3nt	CDR3aa	abundance	v_gene	j_gene	d_gene
TGTGCCAGTAGTTACCCGGGACAGGGTTTATACGAGCAGTACTTC	CASSYPGQGLYEQYF	NA	TRBV19	TRBJ2-7	TRBD1
TGTGCCACCAGTGTTGCGGCCCCATGGGGTGAAAAACTGTTTTTT	CATSVAAPWGEKLFF	NA	TRBV24-1	TRBJ1-4	NA
TGCGCCAGCAGCTTGGGACAAGTAGTACGAACGTCACCCCTCCACTTT	CASSLGQVVRTSPLHF	NA	TRBV5-1	TRBJ1-6	NA
TGCAGTGCTCTAGCACGGGCTTCTTACGAGCAGTACTTC	CSALARASYEQYF	NA	TRBV20-1	TRBJ2-7	NA
TGTGCCAGCAGCTTAGGAGCCCTAGCGGGGAAAAATGAGCAGTTCTTC	CASSLGALAGKNEQFF	few	TRBV7-2	TRBJ2-1	TRBD2
TGTGCCAGCAGCCCTTCGGGACTAGTATACTATTACAATGAGCAGTTCTTC	CASSPSGLVYYYNEQFF	NA	TRBV14	TRBJ2-1	TRBD2
TGTGCCAGCAGCGTACGGGGTAACAATGAGCAGTTCTTC	CASSVRGNNEQFF	NA	TRBV9	TRBJ2-1	NA
TGTGCCAGCCGGGGAGTAGGGCTTCGGTCACCCCTCCACTTT	CASRGVGLRSPLHF	NA	TRBV7-9	TRBJ1-6	NA
TGTGCCAGCAGCGTAGCTAGGGGCACCCTTAACTATGGCTACACCTTC	CASSVARGTLNYGYTF	NA	TRBV9	TRBJ1-2	NA
TGTGCCAGCAGCGTAGAGGTCGGGCGACAGGGGGAGGGCTACACCTTC	CASSVEVGRQGEGYTF	NA	TRBV9	TRBJ1-2	TRBD1
TGTGCCAGCAGCCAAGACAGAGCCGGGACTAGCGGGTTCGGGAGAGAGACCCAGTACTTC	CASSQDRAGTSGFGRETQYF	NA	TRBV4-2	TRBJ2-5	TRBD2
TGCAGTGCTAGATTAACCGCCTCGGGACGGGACGAGCAGTACTTC	CSARLTASGRDEQYF	once	TRBV20-1	TRBJ2-7	NA
TGCGCCAGCAGCCAAGATATCACTAGCGGGGGGGCTGTCGGGGAGCTGTTTTTT	CASSQDITSGGAVGELFF	NA	TRBV4-3	TRBJ2-2	TRBD2
TGCAGCGTGAAACTGCTGCAAAAGACCCAGTACTTC	CSVKLLQKTQYF	NA	TRBV29-1	TRBJ2-5	NA
TGTGCCAGCAGCTCACTGACAGGGGGCTTTGGCTACACCTTC	CASSSLTGGFGYTF	NA	TRBV7-6	TRBJ1-2	TRBD1
TGTGCCAGCAGTAAACAGGGGGGGGCTGAGCAGTTCTTC	CASSKQGGAEQFF	few	TRBV2	TRBJ2-1	NA
TGTGCCAGCAGTTTAGTGGCTTATGGGCAGTTCTTC	CASSLVAYGQFF	NA	TRBV12-3/TRBV12-4	TRBJ2-1	NA
TGTGCCAGCAGTTTTTCTAGCCTCAGAGCAGATACGCAGTATTTT	CASSFSSLRADTQYF	NA	TRBV12-3/TRBV12-4	TRBJ2-3	NA
TGTGCCAGCGTATCCGCCTCGGGGACTAACTATGGCTACACCTTC	CASVSASGTNYGYTF	NA	TRBV28	TRBJ1-2	NA
TGTGCCAGCAGTTTCGCCTCGGTGGGGCGGGCAGATACGCAGTATTTT	CASSFASVGRADTQYF	NA	TRBV27	TRBJ2-3	NA
TGCAGCGCCAGGGGGTACACCGGGGAGCTGTTTTTT	CSARGYTGELFF	NA	TRBV29-1	TRBJ2-2	TRBD1